What follows are 20 T cell receptor beta chains derived from one specimen sequenced in a study of shared clonotypes between healthy human individuals. The assay was immunoSEQ multiplex PCR, and TCRdb's table has in-frame clones only and misses some. Among hundreds of thousands of clones, over 65% were seen once, and the ten largest hold roughly 13%. The specimen sequenced was PBMCs. Receptors originate from a middle-aged woman in good health. Some clones in this sample may be carry-over from other donors' samples.

The chain employs TRBV7-2 and TRBJ2-4; maybe TRBD2 (5 bases). The V end was cut by 2 bases, the J end by 6 bases, with 11 bases between. The length of the CDR3 is 14 residues. Per the germline V gene, CDR1 is SGHTA and CDR2 is FQGNSA. DNA for the CDR3: TGTGCCAGCAGCTTACCCACGGCGGGAAACATTCAGTACTTC. Its protein product is CASSLPTAGNIQYF.

J is TRBJ2-5 and V is TRBV2; D unclear. The J call may be in error: the DNA end matches TRBJ2-7 better. Germline values: CDR1 SNHLY, CDR2 FYNNEI. This CDR3 is built from 10 residues. The DNA of the CDR3 is TGTGCCAGCAAGGAGTACGAGCAGTACTTC. It codes for CASKEYEQYF.

The chain links TRBV29-1 to TRBJ2-1, with D perhaps matching TRBD1 (6 bases). V was clipped by 4 bases and J by 6 bases, with 10 bases between them. The CDR3 totals 12 residues. CDR1 SQVTM and CDR2 ANQGSEA come from the germline V gene. CDR3 bases: TGCAGCGTTGTAGCAGGGGTCAATGAGCAGTTCTTC. It translates to CSVVAGVNEQFF.

This chain connects TRBV6-1 to TRBJ2-5; 7 positions agree with TRBD1. The CDR3 is made up of 15 amino acids. Germline CDR1 MNHNS, CDR2 SASEGT. V shed 6 bases, J shed 7 bases, and the junction held 14 bases outside the gene matches. CDR3 residues: CASSPTGTVLGTQYF. The CDR3 DNA reads as TGTGCCAGCAGCCCTACCGGGACAGTTCTAGGGACCCAGTACTTC.

This clone came up a few times. The chain carries TRBV6-1 and TRBJ2-7; D is undetermined. This CDR3 comprises 13 residues. Germline CDR1 MNHNS, CDR2 SASEGT. Trimming pared 3 bases from V and 4 bases from J, leaving 10 bases between. The CDR3 spells CASSEESLYEQYF. CDR3 in DNA: TGTGCCAGCAGTGAGGAAAGTTTATACGAGCAGTACTTC.

V and J are TRBV29-1 and TRBJ2-3; 11 bases agree with TRBD2. J was trimmed by 3 bases and V by 3 bases; bases with no gene match: 5. The germline V gene encodes CDR1 SQVTM and CDR2 ANQGSEA. This CDR3 contains 15 residues. CDR3 sequence reads: CSVEGLAGGTDTQYF. Here the CDR3 DNA reads TGCAGCGTTGAGGGTCTAGCGGGAGGAACAGATACGCAGTATTTT.

The rearrangement joins TRBV29-1 to TRBJ2-3; D remains unclear. V lost 7 bases and J lost 0, with 11 bases in between. CDR3 length: 13 residues. Germline CDR1 is SQVTM and CDR2 is ANQGSEA. CDR3 nucleotides: TGCAGCGCCTCAAGTCTCAGCACAGATACGCAGTATTTT. Amino acid sequence: CSASSLSTDTQYF.

This chain connects TRBV5-6 to TRBJ2-2; 11 nucleotides match TRBD2. With V trimmed by 4 bases and J by 6 bases, 14 bases remained unmatched. The CDR3 has 18 amino acids. The germline gives CDR1 SGHDT, CDR2 YYEEEE. The CDR3 DNA is TGTGCCAGCAGCCGAAGTTGGTTGCTAGCGGGAGGCTCCGGGGAGCTGTTTTTT. Its translation: CASSRSWLLAGGSGELFF. The full variable domain, in which reference TRBV5-6 and TRBJ2-2 provide the parts outside the CDR3, is DAGVTQSPTHLIKTRGQQVTLRCSPKSGHDTVSWYQQALGQGPQFIFQYYEEEERQRGNFPDRFSGHQFPNYSSELNVNALLLGDSALYLCASSRSWLLAGGSGELFFGEGSRLTVL.

The gene calls are TRBV18 and TRBJ2-1; D may match TRBD1 or TRBD2 (5 bases each). This CDR3 is 14 amino acids long. Germline V lookup: CDR1 KGHSH, CDR2 LQKENI. Trimming pared 3 bases from V and 7 bases from J, leaving 13 bases between. The CDR3 nucleotides read TGTGCCAGCTCACCGCCGGGGCCTGGGAATGAGCAGTTCTTC. This encodes CASSPPGPGNEQFF.

V usage is TRBV28 and J usage is TRBJ1-4; TRBD1 might be the D (5 bases). Germline V CDR1 and CDR2: MDHEN, SYDVKM. The CDR3 length is 13 residues. V gave up 7 bases and J gave up 7 bases, with 13 bases separating them. The CDR3 DNA reads TGTGCCAGCATCACGACGGGGGTTGAAAAACTGTTTTTT. It encodes CASITTGVEKLFF.

V and J are TRBV29-1 and TRBJ2-4, with D perhaps matching TRBD1 or TRBD2 (5 bases each). This CDR3 has 11 amino acids. Trimming stripped 6 bases from V and 6 bases from J, with 9 bases between. The germline V gene encodes CDR1 SQVTM and CDR2 ANQGSEA. In nucleotides, the CDR3 is TGCAGCGTGGGGGTAGGAAACATTCAGTACTTC. This translates into CSVGVGNIQYF.

The V call is TRBV9, the J call TRBJ1-5; 8 bases are shared with TRBD1. V trimming: 7 bases; J trimming: 7 bases; junction bases outside the gene matches: 7. The germline V gene has CDR1 SGDLS and CDR2 YYNGEE. The CDR3 length is 13 residues. In DNA form, the CDR3 reads TGTGCCAGCGGACAGGGAAAGAACCAGCCCCAGCATTTT. Amino acid sequence: CASGQGKNQPQHF. Full variable domain (missing parts from reference TRBV9 and TRBJ1-5): DSGVTQTPKHLITATGQRVTLRCSPRSGDLSVYWYQQSLDQGLQFLIQYYNGEERAKGNILERFSAQQFPDLHSELNLSSLELGDSALYFCASGQGKNQPQHFGDGTRLSIL.

This clone was seen a handful of times. The chain combines TRBV7-6 with TRBJ1-2; the D is unclear. Germline V lookup: CDR1 SGHVS, CDR2 FNYEAQ. The ends were cut back, 1 base at V and 2 bases at J, with 5 bases in the middle. The CDR3 covers 13 residues. For the CDR3, the DNA is TGTGCCAGCAGCTTAGGTTACAACTATGGCTACACCTTC. Translation gives CASSLGYNYGYTF.

For this clone: This may be a read error, as it is one base from a much larger clone. V gene TRBV28 combines with J gene TRBJ2-1; no firm D call. V shed 7 bases and J shed 4 bases, with 5 bases lying between them. Looked up from germline, CDR1 is MDHEN and CDR2 is SYDVKM. The CDR3 runs 11 residues. The CDR3 region is CASTKYNEQFF. The CDR3 DNA reads as TGTGCCAGCACCAAATACAATGAGCAGTTCTTC.

The CDR3 DNA follows: TGTGCCAGCACCCACCCCCAGGGTATTCGCTATGGCTACACCTTC. Protein product: CASTHPQGIRYGYTF. The chain recombines TRBV5-8 with TRBJ1-2, with a possible D match to TRBD1 (5 bases). Germline V gives CDR1 SGHTS, CDR2 YDEGEE. This CDR3 is built from 15 residues. Trimming removed 6 bases from V and 4 bases from J, with 19 bases in between.

V usage is TRBV28 and J usage is TRBJ1-5; D is uncertain. V dropped 4 bases and J dropped 0 bases, with 13 bases sitting between them. This CDR3 has 16 amino acids. Germline V gives CDR1 MDHEN, CDR2 SYDVKM. Written as DNA, the CDR3 is TGTGCCAGCAGTTCTGAAGGGATCGTTAGCAATCAGCCCCAGCATTTT. This sequence encodes CASSSEGIVSNQPQHF.

This sequence joins TRBV5-1 and TRBJ1-3; no clear D gene. CDR1 and CDR2 (germline): SGHRS, YFSETQ. V gave up 1 base and J gave up 4 bases, with 9 bases separating them. The CDR3 runs 14 residues. CDR3 sequence reads: CASSLFLPGNTIYF. Written as DNA, the CDR3 is TGCGCCAGCAGCTTGTTCCTCCCGGGAAACACCATATATTTT.

The CDR3 DNA follows: TGTGCCAGTTCCCCAAGGACTAGCGTTTATCTCGATACGCAGTATTTT. Its protein product is CASSPRTSVYLDTQYF. This sequence joins TRBV19 and TRBJ2-3, with 9 bases identical to TRBD2. CDR3 length: 16 amino acids. Germline assignment: CDR1 LNHDA and CDR2 SQIVND (reference sequence). J lost 6 bases, V lost 8 bases, and 15 bases had no gene match. The full variable domain, completed using reference TRBV19 and TRBJ2-3, is DGGITQSPKYLFRKEGQNVTLSCEQNLNHDAMYWYRQDPGQGLRLIYYSQIVNDFQKGDIAEGYSVSREKKESFPLTVTSAQKNPTAFYLCASSPRTSVYLDTQYFGPGTRLTVL.

V gene TRBV9 combines with J gene TRBJ2-3, with TRBD2 matching over 11 bases. The ends lost 3 bases at V and 5 bases at J; junction bases unmatched: 8. This CDR3 spans 16 amino acids. CDR1 SGDLS and CDR2 YYNGEE come from the germline V gene. CDR3 amino acids: CASSGASGRWQDTQYF. As DNA, the CDR3 is TGTGCCAGCAGCGGGGCTAGCGGGAGGTGGCAAGATACGCAGTATTTT.

This sequence joins TRBV2 and TRBJ2-7, with D possibly TRBD2 on 5 matching bases. The CDR3 sequence is 14 residues long. V was clipped by 4 bases and J by 2 bases, with 12 bases between them. Germline V gene sequence: CDR1 SNHLY, CDR2 FYNNEI. The chain's CDR3 is CASSAGLHAYEQYF. Written as DNA, the CDR3 is TGTGCCAGCAGTGCGGGGTTGCACGCCTACGAGCAGTACTTC.